Sequencing of this TCR beta chain was carried out in a study of molecular identifiers for immune sequencing clone quantification. About this clonotype: A single base separates this from a much larger clone, so it may be a read error.

Listed TCR primers and previously described methods were used for bulk TCR libraries. TCRdb re-called the PCR reads with MiXCR, one entry per CDR3 protein. The table includes under 600,000 distinct CDR3 sequences, about 22% detected once. CD8+CD4-CCR7+CD45RA+ cells were sorted as naive CD8 T cells. Sequenced input: naive CD8+ T cells from blood, with Jurkat cell RNA spiked in. Documented subset: FACS-sorted CD8+CD4-CCR7+CD45RA+ naive T cells. This TCR was recovered from a human donor in good health. Some libraries in this study had Jurkat cell RNA spiked in.

In DNA form, the CDR3 reads TGCAGTGCTAGAGGCCGTGATGGGATGGATCAGCCCCAGCATTTT. Translating gives CSARGRDGMDQPQHF. The chain joins TRBV20-1 to TRBJ1-5; D not certain. Trimming took off 1 base at V and 5 bases at J, with 15 bases between the two ends. Germline V lookup: CDR1 DFQATT, CDR2 SNEGSKA (reference sequence). The CDR3 loop spans 15 amino acids.